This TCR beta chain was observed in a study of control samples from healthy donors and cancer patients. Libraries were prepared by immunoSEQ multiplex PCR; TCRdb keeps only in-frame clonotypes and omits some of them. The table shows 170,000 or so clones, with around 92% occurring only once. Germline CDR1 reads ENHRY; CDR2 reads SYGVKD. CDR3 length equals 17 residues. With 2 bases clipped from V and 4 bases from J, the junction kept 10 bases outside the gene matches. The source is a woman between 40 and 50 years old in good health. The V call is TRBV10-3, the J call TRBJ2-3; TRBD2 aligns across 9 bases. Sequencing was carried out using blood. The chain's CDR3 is CAISETGGGAGADTQYF. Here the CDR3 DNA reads TGTGCCATCAGTGAGACCGGCGGGGGGGCCGGGGCAGATACGCAGTATTTT.